This T cell receptor (beta chain) was captured in a study of multiple sclerosis patients with progressive multifocal leukoencephalopathy. Time point defined: before natalizumab initiation. All patients had prior interferon beta, and all PML patients were female. The germline V and J ends were trimmed by 8 bases and 8 bases, with 16 bases remaining between them. The CDR3 is 13 residues long. Germline V gene lookup returns CDR1 SGHRS and CDR2 YFSETQ. Method: immunoSEQ multiplex PCR; TCRdb's copy keeps in-frame clones and lacks some. This table holds about 30,000 clones, around 93% found once. This sequence was found in a man younger than 45 with multiple sclerosis. Material for sequencing was PBMCs. This chain joins TRBV5-1 and TRBJ1-4; D might be TRBD1 (5 bases). The CDR3 loop is CASSGGVGEKLFF. For the CDR3, the DNA is TGCGCCAGTTCAGGAGGGGTTGGCGAAAAACTGTTTTTT.